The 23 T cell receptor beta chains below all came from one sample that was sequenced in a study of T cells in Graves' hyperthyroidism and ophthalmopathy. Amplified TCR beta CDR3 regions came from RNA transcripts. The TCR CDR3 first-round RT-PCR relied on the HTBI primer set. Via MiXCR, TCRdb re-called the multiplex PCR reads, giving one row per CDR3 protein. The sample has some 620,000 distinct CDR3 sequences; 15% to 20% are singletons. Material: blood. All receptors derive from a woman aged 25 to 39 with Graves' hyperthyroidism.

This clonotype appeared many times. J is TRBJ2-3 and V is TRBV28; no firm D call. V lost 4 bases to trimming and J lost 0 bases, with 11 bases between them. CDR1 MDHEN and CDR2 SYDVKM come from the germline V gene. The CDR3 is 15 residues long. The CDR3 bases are TGTGCCAGCAGTTGGTCAGAAGCTAGCACAGATACGCAGTATTTT. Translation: CASSWSEASTDTQYF.

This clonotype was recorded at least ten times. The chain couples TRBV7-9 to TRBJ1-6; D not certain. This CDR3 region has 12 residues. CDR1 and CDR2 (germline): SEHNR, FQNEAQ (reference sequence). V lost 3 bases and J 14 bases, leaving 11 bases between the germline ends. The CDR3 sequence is CASSFPYDALHF. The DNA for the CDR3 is TGTGCCAGCAGCTTCCCTTACGATGCCCTCCACTTT. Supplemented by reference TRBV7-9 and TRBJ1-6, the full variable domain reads DTGVSQNPRHKITKRGQNVTFRCDPISEHNRLYWYRQTLGQGPEFLTYFQNEAQLEKSRLLSDRFSAERPKGSFSTLEIQRTEQGDSAMYLCASSFPYDALHFGNGTRLTVT.

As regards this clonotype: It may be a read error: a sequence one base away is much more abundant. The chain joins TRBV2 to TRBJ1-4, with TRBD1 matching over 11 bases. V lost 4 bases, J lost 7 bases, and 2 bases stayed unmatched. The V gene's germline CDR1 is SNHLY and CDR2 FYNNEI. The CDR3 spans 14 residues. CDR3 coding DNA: TGTGCCAGCAGTGTCGGACAGGGGGCTGAAAAACTGTTTTTT. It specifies CASSVGQGAEKLFF.

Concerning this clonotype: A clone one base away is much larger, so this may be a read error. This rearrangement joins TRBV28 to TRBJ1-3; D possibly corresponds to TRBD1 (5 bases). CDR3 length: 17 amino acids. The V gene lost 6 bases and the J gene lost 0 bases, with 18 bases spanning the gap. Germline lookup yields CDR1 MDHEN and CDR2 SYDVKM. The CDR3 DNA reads TGTGCCAGCAGATTACCGGGGCGGAGGTCCTCTGGAAACACCATATATTTT. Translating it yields CASRLPGRRSSGNTIYF.

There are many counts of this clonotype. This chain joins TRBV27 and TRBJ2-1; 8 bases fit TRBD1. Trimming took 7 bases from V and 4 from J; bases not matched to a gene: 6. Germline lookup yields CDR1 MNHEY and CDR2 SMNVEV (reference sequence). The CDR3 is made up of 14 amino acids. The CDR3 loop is CASTWQGAYNEQFF. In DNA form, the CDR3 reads TGTGCCAGCACCTGGCAGGGGGCTTACAATGAGCAGTTCTTC.

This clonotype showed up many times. CDR3 residues: CASSDAGLPTYEQYF. CDR3 bases: TGTGCCAGCAGTGACGCAGGACTTCCGACCTACGAGCAGTACTTC. This rearrangement joins TRBV6-1 to TRBJ2-7; weak D call: TRBD2 (5 bases). Germline V gene data show CDR1 as MNHNS and CDR2 as SASEGT. CDR3 length: 15 residues. V lost 3 bases and J lost 2, with 14 bases in between.

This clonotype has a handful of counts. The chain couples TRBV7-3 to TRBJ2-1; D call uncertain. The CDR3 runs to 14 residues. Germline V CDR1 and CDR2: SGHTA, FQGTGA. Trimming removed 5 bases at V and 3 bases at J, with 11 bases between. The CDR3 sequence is CASSPTSDYNEQFF. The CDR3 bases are TGTGCCAGCAGCCCGACTTCCGACTACAATGAGCAGTTCTTC.

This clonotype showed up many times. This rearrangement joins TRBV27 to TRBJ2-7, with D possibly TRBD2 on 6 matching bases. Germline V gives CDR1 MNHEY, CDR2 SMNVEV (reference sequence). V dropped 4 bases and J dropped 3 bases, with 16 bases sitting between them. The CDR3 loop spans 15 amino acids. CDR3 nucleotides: TGTGCCAGCAGTTCCCCCGGGGGTGTAGGCTACGAGCAGTACTTC. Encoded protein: CASSSPGGVGYEQYF.

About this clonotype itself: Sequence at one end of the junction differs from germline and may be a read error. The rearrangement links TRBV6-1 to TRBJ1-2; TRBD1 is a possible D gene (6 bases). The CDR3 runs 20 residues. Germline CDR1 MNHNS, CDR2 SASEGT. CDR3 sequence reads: CASSPSYGQGIGRGNYGYAF. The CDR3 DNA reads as TGTGCCAGCAGTCCTTCGTACGGGCAGGGGATCGGACGGGGTAACTATGGCTACGCCTTC.

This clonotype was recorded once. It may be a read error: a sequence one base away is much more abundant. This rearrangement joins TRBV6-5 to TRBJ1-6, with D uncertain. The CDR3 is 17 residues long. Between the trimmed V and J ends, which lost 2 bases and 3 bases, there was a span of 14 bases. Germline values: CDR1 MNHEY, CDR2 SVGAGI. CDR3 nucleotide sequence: TGTGCCAGCAGTTACACCGGACGGGTCAGCTATAATTCACCCCTCCACTTT. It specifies CASSYTGRVSYNSPLHF.

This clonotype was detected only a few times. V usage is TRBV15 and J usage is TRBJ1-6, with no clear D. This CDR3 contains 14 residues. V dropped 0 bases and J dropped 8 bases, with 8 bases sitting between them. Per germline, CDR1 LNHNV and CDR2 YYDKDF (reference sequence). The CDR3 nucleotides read TGTGCCACCAGCAGAGATGCCGGGGATTCACCCCTCCACTTT. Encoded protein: CATSRDAGDSPLHF.

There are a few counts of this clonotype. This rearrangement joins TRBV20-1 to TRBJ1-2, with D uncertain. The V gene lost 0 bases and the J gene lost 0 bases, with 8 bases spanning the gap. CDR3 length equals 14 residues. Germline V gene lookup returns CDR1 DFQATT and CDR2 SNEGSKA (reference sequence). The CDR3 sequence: CSARDPDTNYGYTF. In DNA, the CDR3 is TGCAGTGCTAGAGACCCGGATACTAACTATGGCTACACCTTC.

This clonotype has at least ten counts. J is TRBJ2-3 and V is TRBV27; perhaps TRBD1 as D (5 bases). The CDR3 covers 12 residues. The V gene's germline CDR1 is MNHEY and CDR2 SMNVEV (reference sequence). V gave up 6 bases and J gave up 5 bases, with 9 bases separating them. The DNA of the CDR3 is TGTGCCAGCAGGGAAAGGGGAGATACGCAGTATTTT. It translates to CASRERGDTQYF.

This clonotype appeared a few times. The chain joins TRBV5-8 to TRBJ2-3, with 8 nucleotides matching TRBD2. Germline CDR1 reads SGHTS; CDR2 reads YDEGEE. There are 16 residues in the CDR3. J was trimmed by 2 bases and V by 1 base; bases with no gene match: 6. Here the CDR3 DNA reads TGTGCCAGCAGCTTGATTGGGACTAGAAACACAGATACGCAGTATTTT. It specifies CASSLIGTRNTDTQYF.

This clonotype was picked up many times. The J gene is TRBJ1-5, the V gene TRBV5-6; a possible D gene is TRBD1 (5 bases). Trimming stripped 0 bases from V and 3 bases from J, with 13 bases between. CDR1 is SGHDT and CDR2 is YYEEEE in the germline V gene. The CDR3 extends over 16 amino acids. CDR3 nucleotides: TGTGCCAGCAGCTTGGGCGGGACTGGCTTCAATCAGCCCCAGCATTTT. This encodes CASSLGGTGFNQPQHF.

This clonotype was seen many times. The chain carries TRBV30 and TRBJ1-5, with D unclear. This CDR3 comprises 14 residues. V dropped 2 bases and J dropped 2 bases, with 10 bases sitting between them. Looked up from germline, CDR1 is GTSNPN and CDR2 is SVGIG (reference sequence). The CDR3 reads CAWSRAVGNQPQHF. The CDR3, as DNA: TGTGCCTGGAGTCGGGCCGTTGGCAATCAGCCCCAGCATTTT.

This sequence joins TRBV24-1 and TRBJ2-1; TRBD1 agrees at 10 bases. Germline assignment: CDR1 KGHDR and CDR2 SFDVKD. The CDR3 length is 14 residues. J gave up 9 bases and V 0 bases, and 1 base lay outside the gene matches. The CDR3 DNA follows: TGTGCCACCAGTGATTTGGGGGACAGGGGTGAGCAGTTCTTC. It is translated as CATSDLGDRGEQFF.

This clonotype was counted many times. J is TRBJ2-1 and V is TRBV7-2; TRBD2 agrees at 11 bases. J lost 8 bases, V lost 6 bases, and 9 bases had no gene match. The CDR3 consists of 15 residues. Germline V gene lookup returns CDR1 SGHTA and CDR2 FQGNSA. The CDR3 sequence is CASSTSGRGIDEQFF. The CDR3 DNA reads TGTGCCAGCAGTACTAGCGGGAGAGGTATAGATGAGCAGTTCTTC.

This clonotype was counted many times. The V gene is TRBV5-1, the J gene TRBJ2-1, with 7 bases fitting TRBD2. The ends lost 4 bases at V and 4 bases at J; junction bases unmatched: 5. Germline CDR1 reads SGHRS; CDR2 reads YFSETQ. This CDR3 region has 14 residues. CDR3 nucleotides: TGCGCCAGCAGCCCGGGGACTACTTACAATGAGCAGTTCTTC. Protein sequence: CASSPGTTYNEQFF.

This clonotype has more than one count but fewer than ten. The CDR3 region is CASRVSRHYEQYF. In DNA form, the CDR3 reads TGTGCCAGCAGAGTCTCCCGCCATTACGAGCAGTACTTC. The chain is built from TRBV14 and TRBJ2-7, with D unclear. This CDR3 comprises 13 residues. The V and J ends lost 6 bases and 4 bases respectively, with 13 bases between them. Germline CDR1 reads SGHDN; CDR2 reads FVKESK.

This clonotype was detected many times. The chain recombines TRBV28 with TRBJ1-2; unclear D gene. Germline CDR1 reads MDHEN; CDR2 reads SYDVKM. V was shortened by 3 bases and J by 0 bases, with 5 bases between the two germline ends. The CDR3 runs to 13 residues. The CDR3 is CASSFRANYGYTF. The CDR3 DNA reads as TGTGCCAGCAGTTTTCGTGCTAACTATGGCTACACCTTC.

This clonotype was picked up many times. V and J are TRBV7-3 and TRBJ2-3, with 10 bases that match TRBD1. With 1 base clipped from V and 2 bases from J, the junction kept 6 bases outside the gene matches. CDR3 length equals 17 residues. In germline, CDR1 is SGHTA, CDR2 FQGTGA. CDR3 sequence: CASSLIGGTGATDTQYF. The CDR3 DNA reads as TGTGCCAGCAGCTTAATTGGTGGGACAGGGGCCACAGATACGCAGTATTTT.

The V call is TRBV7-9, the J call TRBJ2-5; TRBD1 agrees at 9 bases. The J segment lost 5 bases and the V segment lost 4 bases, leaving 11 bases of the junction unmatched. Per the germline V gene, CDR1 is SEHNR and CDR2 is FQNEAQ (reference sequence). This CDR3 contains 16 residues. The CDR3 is CASSSSPGQGWETQYF. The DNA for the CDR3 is TGTGCCAGCAGCTCTTCTCCGGGACAGGGTTGGGAGACCCAGTACTTC.